A selection of T cell receptor beta chains follows, all from one sample in a study of T-cell memory formation after mild COVID-19. TCRdb used MiXCR to reprocess the 5' RACE reads, holding one entry per CDR3 protein. In the table there are about 150,000 distinct CDR3 sequences, over 15% of which are singletons. What was sequenced was PBMCs or a T cell subset sorted from them (not recorded which). The receptor set was obtained from an adult woman who had mild COVID-19 (a few samples of this study predate the infection). Cell type and time point are not known. The CDR3 runs from the conserved cysteine through the conserved F or W. Fields, in order: CDR3 protein, CDR3 DNA, V gene, CDR3 length, J gene, D gene, clone size. D genes are given only for firm matches. A clone size is listed for some rows: how often the clone was seen (once, few, many), or a class if it is expanded.

CDR3: CASSLYGGQQPQHF; DNA: TGCGCCAGCAGCTTGTACGGTGGTCAGCAGCCCCAGCATTTT; V: TRBV5-1; length: 14; J: TRBJ1-5; D: NA; size: NA
CDR3: CASSPQEPRGETQYF; DNA: TGTGCCAGCAGCCCACAGGAACCCCGGGGGGAGACCCAGTACTTC; V: TRBV3-1; length: 15; J: TRBJ2-5; D: NA; size: NA
CDR3: CASSLGTGGSLSGANVLTF; DNA: TGCGCCAGCAGCTTGGGGACAGGGGGATCCCTCTCTGGGGCCAACGTCCTGACTTTC; V: TRBV5-1; length: 19; J: TRBJ2-6; D: TRBD1; size: few
CDR3: CASSSGGTGENIQYF; DNA: TGCGCCAGCAGCTCTGGGGGAACCGGGGAAAACATTCAGTACTTC; V: TRBV5-1; length: 15; J: TRBJ2-4; D: NA; size: few
CDR3: CASSSRTGQWETQYF; DNA: TGTGCCAGCAGCTCCCGGACAGGCCAGTGGGAGACCCAGTACTTC; V: TRBV7-2; length: 15; J: TRBJ2-5; D: TRBD1; size: few
CDR3: CSARKTENTEAFF; DNA: TGCAGTGCTAGAAAAACAGAGAACACTGAAGCTTTCTTT; V: TRBV20-1; length: 13; J: TRBJ1-1; D: NA; size: few
CDR3: CASSLAGGNYEQYF; DNA: TGCGCCAGCAGCCTAGCGGGAGGTAACTACGAGCAGTACTTC; V: TRBV4-3; length: 14; J: TRBJ2-7; D: TRBD2; size: few
CDR3: CASRTSGSNEQFF; DNA: TGTGCCAGCCGGACTAGCGGGAGCAATGAGCAGTTCTTC; V: TRBV19; length: 13; J: TRBJ2-1; D: TRBD2; size: NA
CDR3: CASSLWGSSYEQYF; DNA: TGTGCCAGCAGCTTATGGGGGTCCTCCTACGAGCAGTACTTC; V: TRBV7-3; length: 14; J: TRBJ2-7; D: NA; size: many
CDR3: CAWSVDWDAEAFF; DNA: TGTGCCTGGAGTGTGGATTGGGATGCTGAAGCTTTCTTT; V: TRBV30; length: 13; J: TRBJ1-1; D: NA; size: NA
CDR3: CASSLDLRGVRF; DNA: TGTGCCAGCAGCTTGGACCTCCGTGGCGTCCGCTTC; V: TRBV5-5; length: 12; J: TRBJ2-4; D: NA; size: NA
CDR3: CAARSRPSSYNEQFF; DNA: TGTGCCGCCCGGAGCCGGCCGAGCTCCTACAATGAGCAGTTCTTC; V: TRBV27; length: 15; J: TRBJ2-1; D: NA; size: NA
CDR3: CASSEPGQGAYEQFF; DNA: TGTGCCAGCAGTGAACCGGGGCAGGGGGCTTATGAGCAGTTCTTC; V: TRBV25-1; length: 15; J: TRBJ2-1; D: TRBD1; size: NA
CDR3: CAISETTTQYF; DNA: TGTGCCATCAGTGAAACTACAACCCAGTACTTC; V: TRBV10-3; length: 11; J: TRBJ2-5; D: NA; size: few
CDR3: CSASTPGGYTF; DNA: TGCAGTGCTTCTACCCCCGGGGGCTACACCTTC; V: TRBV20-1; length: 11; J: TRBJ1-2; D: NA; size: NA
CDR3: CASSLNSQLSSYEQYF; DNA: TGTGCCAGCAGCTTGAATTCACAGCTAAGCTCCTACGAGCAGTACTTC; V: TRBV5-5; length: 16; J: TRBJ2-7; D: NA; size: few
CDR3: CASSPQTGNEQFF; DNA: TGTGCCAGCAGCCCCCAAACCGGCAATGAGCAGTTCTTC; V: TRBV12-3/TRBV12-4; length: 13; J: TRBJ2-1; D: NA; size: few